A single TCR beta chain is shown here with its context. Its antigen is unknown. This sample is drawn from a study of post-analysis software for immune sequencing data. Findings and limits, study-wide: Higher frequency in patients than in controls was seen for roughly five TRBV segments, with TRBV5-6, TRBV5-1 and TRBV20-1 among them. Compared against controls, patients with multiple sclerosis displayed significantly lower normalized Chao1 diversity.

Unique-molecular-identifier-tagged TCR beta cDNA libraries were used. From the PCR reads, TCRdb called clonotypes with MiXCR, one entry per CDR3 protein. The table lists hundreds of thousands of distinct CDR3 sequences, 30% of them singletons. The CDR3 runs 17 residues. V was clipped by 0 bases and J by 2 bases; unmatched bases: 5. The germline V gene encodes CDR1 LGHNA and CDR2 YNFKEQ. The sequence was collected from a girl aged 10-17 years with multiple sclerosis. Input material: blood. V gene TRBV4-2 combines with J gene TRBJ2-3, with 10 bases that match TRBD2. The CDR3 spells CASSQEASGGFTDTQYF. CDR3 DNA sequence: TGTGCCAGCAGCCAAGAGGCTAGCGGGGGATTCACAGATACGCAGTATTTT.